Presented here are 20 T cell receptor beta chains from one specimen sequenced in a study of blood T cell repertoires in COVID-19. Method: immunoSEQ multiplex PCR; TCRdb's copy keeps in-frame clones and lacks some. Among about 67,000 clones listed, 87% were seen once. The specimen sequenced was peripheral blood. The origin of the receptors is a man over 45 with active COVID-19.

The gene calls are TRBV7-2 and TRBJ2-5, with TRBD1 matching 11 bases. The CDR3 length is 14 residues. The germline V gene encodes CDR1 SGHTA and CDR2 FQGNSA. The trim removed 8 bases at V and 5 bases at J, leaving 7 bases unmatched. In DNA form, the CDR3 reads TGTGCCAGCTTAAGGGACAGGGGGATTGAGACCCAGTACTTC. Encoded protein: CASLRDRGIETQYF.

In this sample, this clone turned up once. The chain joins TRBV24-1 to TRBJ2-1; 8 bases match TRBD2. V shed 3 bases and J 4 bases; nucleotides not matched to a gene: 1. Looked up from germline, CDR1 is KGHDR and CDR2 is SFDVKD. This CDR3 is 14 amino acids long. The DNA for the CDR3 is TGTGCCACCAGTGATCCGGGAGGGTACAATGAGCAGTTCTTC. It yields the protein CATSDPGGYNEQFF.

V usage is TRBV24-1 and J usage is TRBJ2-2; D gene ambiguous. The germline gives CDR1 KGHDR, CDR2 SFDVKD. This CDR3 has 14 amino acids. Trimming stripped 4 bases from V and 7 bases from J, with 12 bases between. The CDR3 sequence is CATSEARGNGELFF. Written as DNA, the CDR3 is TGTGCCACCAGTGAGGCCAGAGGTAACGGGGAGCTGTTTTTT.

CDR3 residues: CASSEGGTHGYTF. CDR3 DNA sequence: TGTGCCAGCAGTGAGGGGGGGACTCATGGCTACACCTTC. This sequence joins TRBV2 and TRBJ1-2; perhaps TRBD1 as D (5 bases). Germline values: CDR1 SNHLY, CDR2 FYNNEI. Trimming took 3 bases from V and 6 from J, leaving 11 bases between them. The CDR3 is 13 amino acids.

This chain connects TRBV4-1 to TRBJ1-4; a weak D match, TRBD1 (5 bases). This CDR3 is 18 amino acids long. Trimming took 4 bases from V and 3 from J, leaving 21 bases between them. The germline V gene encodes CDR1 MGHRA and CDR2 YSYEKL. CDR3 region: CASSPTPGGDRANEKLFF. The CDR3 DNA sequence: TGCGCCAGCAGCCCCACCCCGGGGGGAGACAGAGCTAATGAAAAACTGTTTTTT.

This clone appeared a single time. The rearrangement uses TRBV5-6 and TRBJ1-1; D gene uncertain. The CDR3 runs to 11 residues. The V gene lost 1 base and the J gene lost 8 bases, with 6 bases spanning the gap. Germline V lookup: CDR1 SGHDT, CDR2 YYEEEE. CDR3 DNA sequence: TGTGCCAGCAGCTTGCGCAGAGAAGCTTTCTTT. Amino acid sequence: CASSLRREAFF.

V usage is TRBV6-2 or TRBV6-3 and J usage is TRBJ2-7; D might be TRBD2 (6 bases). Germline loops: CDR1 MNHEY, CDR2 SVGEGT. Trimming left V 2 bases short and J 7 bases short, with 9 bases between. The CDR3 is made up of 12 amino acids. DNA of the CDR3: TGTGCCAGCAGTTACCCTGCGGGAGAGCAGTACTTC. Translation gives CASSYPAGEQYF.

V gene TRBV7-2 combines with J gene TRBJ2-7; 7 bases fit TRBD2. The junction had 8 bases not matched to a gene; V was cut back by 1 base and J by 5 bases. The CDR3 spans 15 residues. Germline V gives CDR1 SGHTA, CDR2 FQGNSA. This CDR3 reads CASSLVFGGRDEQYF. CDR3 bases: TGTGCCAGCAGCTTAGTCTTTGGCGGGAGAGACGAGCAGTACTTC.

The rearrangement joins TRBV7-3 to TRBJ2-1; 9 nucleotides line up with TRBD1. The CDR3 spans 14 residues. In germline, CDR1 is SGHTA, CDR2 FQGTGA. The junction had 6 bases not matched to a gene; V was cut back by 5 bases and J by 7 bases. DNA of the CDR3: TGTGCCAGCAGCCCGGGACAGGGTTGGAATGAGCAGTTCTTC. Translation gives CASSPGQGWNEQFF.

The genes are TRBV7-9 and TRBJ1-1; D is unclear. V was shortened by 5 bases and J by 6 bases, with 10 bases between the two germline ends. The CDR3 is made up of 12 amino acids. The germline V gene has CDR1 SEHNR and CDR2 FQNEAQ (reference sequence). CDR3 bases: TGTGCCAGCAGCCACAGTTACCCTGAAGCTTTCTTT. Translation gives CASSHSYPEAFF. The complete variable domain, with remaining parts taken from reference TRBV7-9 and TRBJ1-1, reads DTGVSQNPRHKITKRGQNVTFRCDPISEHNRLYWYRQTLGQGPEFLTYFQNEAQLEKSRLLSDRFSAERPKGSFSTLEIQRTEQGDSAMYLCASSHSYPEAFFGQGTRLTVV.

The chain couples TRBV6-5 to TRBJ2-3, with D possibly TRBD1 on 5 matching bases. Germline V gives CDR1 MNHEY, CDR2 SVGAGI. CDR3 length: 15 amino acids. Trimming stripped 8 bases from V and 5 bases from J, with 20 bases between. The CDR3 coding sequence is TGTGCCAGCGGCTCGAAGGGGTCTCCGGTAGATACGCAGTATTTT. Translation gives CASGSKGSPVDTQYF.

This chain uses TRBV6-5 with TRBJ2-7; 9 bases agree with TRBD2. V shed 4 bases, J shed 6 bases, and the junction held 7 bases outside the gene matches. The CDR3 length is 14 residues. Germline V gene lookup returns CDR1 MNHEY and CDR2 SVGAGI. CDR3 sequence: CASSSPTSGPEQYF. The DNA of the CDR3 is TGTGCCAGCAGTTCACCGACTAGCGGCCCCGAGCAGTACTTC.

The sample holds one count of this clone. The V and J genes are TRBV29-1 and TRBJ1-5; 9 bases match TRBD1. CDR1 is SQVTM, CDR2 ANQGSEA, per germline. The CDR3 runs to 13 residues. V lost 7 bases and J lost 6; bases outside the gene matches: 7. CDR3 DNA: TGCAGCGCGGGACAGGGAGTTCGTCAGCCCCAGCATTTT. It encodes CSAGQGVRQPQHF.

The chain links TRBV28 to TRBJ2-3; the match to TRBD2 covers 8 bases. CDR1 MDHEN and CDR2 SYDVKM come from the germline V gene. V shed 5 bases and J 7 bases; nucleotides not matched to a gene: 11. The CDR3 length is 15 residues. The CDR3 loop reads CASSGQREGPYTQYF. In DNA, the CDR3 is TGTGCCAGCAGTGGGCAACGGGAGGGCCCTTATACGCAGTATTTT.

This clone has only one observation. The rearrangement links TRBV28 to TRBJ1-3; unclear D gene. Trimming cost V 3 bases and J 0 bases, with 9 bases left between them. This CDR3 is 15 amino acids long. Germline assignment: CDR1 MDHEN and CDR2 SYDVKM. The CDR3 is CASSLKRSSGNTIYF. The CDR3 coding sequence is TGTGCCAGCAGTTTGAAGCGGAGCTCTGGAAACACCATATATTTT.

The rearrangement links TRBV4-2 to TRBJ2-3; no clear D. V lost 0 bases and J lost 4, with 5 bases in between. The CDR3 has 13 amino acids. In germline, CDR1 is LGHNA, CDR2 YNFKEQ. The CDR3 reads CASSQDFADTQYF. CDR3 bases: TGTGCCAGCAGCCAAGATTTCGCAGATACGCAGTATTTT.

V gene TRBV6-6 combines with J gene TRBJ1-1; D call uncertain. The CDR3 has 13 residues. The germline gives CDR1 MNHNY, CDR2 SVGAGI (reference sequence). V lost 5 bases, J lost 1 base, and 8 bases lay in between. The CDR3: CASSRRSNTEAFF. CDR3 bases: TGTGCCAGCAGTCGGAGATCGAACACTGAAGCTTTCTTT.

The chain recombines TRBV13 with TRBJ2-5; 9 bases agree with TRBD2. V shed 5 bases and J 0 bases; nucleotides not matched to a gene: 7. The germline V gene has CDR1 PRHDT and CDR2 FYEKMQ (reference sequence). CDR3 length: 16 residues. The CDR3 sequence is CASSPRLAEDQETQYF. For the CDR3, the DNA is TGTGCCAGCAGCCCCCGACTAGCGGAGGACCAAGAGACCCAGTACTTC.

CDR3 protein: CASSVEGATYEQYF. CDR3 DNA sequence: TGTGCCAGCAGCGTTGAGGGAGCAACCTACGAGCAGTACTTC. The V and J genes are TRBV9 and TRBJ2-7; possible D gene TRBD2, 5 bases. The CDR3 contains 14 residues. The V gene's germline CDR1 is SGDLS and CDR2 YYNGEE. Trimming cost V 2 bases and J 2 bases, with 11 bases left between them. Looking up the rest from reference TRBV9 and TRBJ2-7 gives the full variable domain: DSGVTQTPKHLITATGQRVTLRCSPRSGDLSVYWYQQSLDQGLQFLIQYYNGEERAKGNILERFSAQQFPDLHSELNLSSLELGDSALYFCASSVEGATYEQYFGPGTRLTVT.

V usage is TRBV19 and J usage is TRBJ2-7, with D possibly being TRBD1 (7 bases). Germline V gene lookup returns CDR1 LNHDA and CDR2 SQIVND (reference sequence). The ends were cut back, 5 bases at V and 7 bases at J, with 18 bases in the middle. CDR3 length: 14 amino acids. The CDR3 reads CASSPGGGGREQYF. Here the CDR3 DNA reads TGTGCCAGTAGTCCCGGTGGAGGGGGCAGGGAGCAGTACTTC.